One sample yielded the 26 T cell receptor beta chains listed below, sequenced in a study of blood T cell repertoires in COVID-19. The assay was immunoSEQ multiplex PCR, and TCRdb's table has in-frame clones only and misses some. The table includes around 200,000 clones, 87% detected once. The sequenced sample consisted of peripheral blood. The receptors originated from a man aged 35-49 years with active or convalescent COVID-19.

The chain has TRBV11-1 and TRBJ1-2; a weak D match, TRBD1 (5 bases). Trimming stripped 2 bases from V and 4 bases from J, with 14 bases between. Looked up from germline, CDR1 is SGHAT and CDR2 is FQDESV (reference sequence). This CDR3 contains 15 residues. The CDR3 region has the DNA TGTGCCAGCAGCTTAAGTTCCCAGGGAGGCTATGGCTACACCTTC. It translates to CASSLSSQGGYGYTF.

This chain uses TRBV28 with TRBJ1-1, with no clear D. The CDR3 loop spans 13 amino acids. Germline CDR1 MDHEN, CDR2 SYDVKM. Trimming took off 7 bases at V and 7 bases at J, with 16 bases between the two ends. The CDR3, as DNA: TGTGCCAGCACTCCCGCGGGGATTGGTGAAGCTTTCTTT. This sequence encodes CASTPAGIGEAFF.

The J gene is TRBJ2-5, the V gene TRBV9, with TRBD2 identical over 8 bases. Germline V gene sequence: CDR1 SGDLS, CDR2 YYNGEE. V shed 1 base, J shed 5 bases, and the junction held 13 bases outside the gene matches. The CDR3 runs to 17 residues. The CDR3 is CASSVIPAGDLTETQYF. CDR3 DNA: TGTGCCAGCAGCGTAATCCCAGCGGGAGATTTAACGGAGACCCAGTACTTC.

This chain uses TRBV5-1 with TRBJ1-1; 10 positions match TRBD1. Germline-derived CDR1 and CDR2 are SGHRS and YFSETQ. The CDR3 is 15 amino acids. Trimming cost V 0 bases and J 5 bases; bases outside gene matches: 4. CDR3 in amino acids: CASSLGDRGGTEAFF. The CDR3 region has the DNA TGCGCCAGCAGCTTGGGGGACAGGGGTGGGACTGAAGCTTTCTTT. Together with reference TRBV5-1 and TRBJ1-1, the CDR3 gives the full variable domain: KAGVTQTPRYLIKTRGQQVTLSCSPISGHRSVSWYQQTPGQGLQFLFEYFSETQRNKGNFPGRFSGRQFSNSRSEMNVSTLELGDSALYLCASSLGDRGGTEAFFGQGTRLTVV.

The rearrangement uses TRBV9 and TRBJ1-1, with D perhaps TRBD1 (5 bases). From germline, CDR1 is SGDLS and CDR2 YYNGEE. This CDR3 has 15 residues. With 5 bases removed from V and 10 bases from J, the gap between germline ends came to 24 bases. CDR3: CASSPGEGPDPGAFF. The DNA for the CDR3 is TGTGCCAGCAGTCCGGGGGAGGGGCCGGATCCAGGAGCTTTCTTT. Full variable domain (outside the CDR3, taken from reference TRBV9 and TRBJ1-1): DSGVTQTPKHLITATGQRVTLRCSPRSGDLSVYWYQQSLDQGLQFLIQYYNGEERAKGNILERFSAQQFPDLHSELNLSSLELGDSALYFCASSPGEGPDPGAFFGQGTRLTVV.

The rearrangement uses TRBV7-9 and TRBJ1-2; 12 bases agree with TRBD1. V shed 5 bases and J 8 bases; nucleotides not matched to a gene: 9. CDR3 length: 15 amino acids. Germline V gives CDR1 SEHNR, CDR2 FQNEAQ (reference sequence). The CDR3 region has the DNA TGTGCCAGCAGCCTATGGGACAGGGGGCTCGAAGGCTACACCTTC. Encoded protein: CASSLWDRGLEGYTF.

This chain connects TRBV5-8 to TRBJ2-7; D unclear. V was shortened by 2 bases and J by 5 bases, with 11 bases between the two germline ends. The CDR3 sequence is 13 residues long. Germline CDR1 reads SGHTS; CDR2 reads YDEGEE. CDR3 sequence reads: CASSFVPPDEQYF. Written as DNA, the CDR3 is TGTGCCAGCAGCTTCGTCCCCCCAGACGAGCAGTACTTC.

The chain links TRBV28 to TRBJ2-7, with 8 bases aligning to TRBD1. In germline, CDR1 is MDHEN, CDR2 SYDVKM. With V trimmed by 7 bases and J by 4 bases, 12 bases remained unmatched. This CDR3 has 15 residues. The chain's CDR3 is CASTPTAGGLYEQYF. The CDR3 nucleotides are TGTGCCAGCACGCCAACGGCAGGGGGCCTTTACGAGCAGTACTTC.

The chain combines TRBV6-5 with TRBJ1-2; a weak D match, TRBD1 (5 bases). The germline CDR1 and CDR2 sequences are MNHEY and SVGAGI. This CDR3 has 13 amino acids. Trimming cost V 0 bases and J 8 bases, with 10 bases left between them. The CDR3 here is CASSYSGGGGYTF. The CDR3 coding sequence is TGTGCCAGCAGTTACTCGGGGGGAGGGGGCTACACCTTC.

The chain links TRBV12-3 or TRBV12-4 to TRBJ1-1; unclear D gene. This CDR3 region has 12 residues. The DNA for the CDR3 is TGTGCGGAGAGTGTATTGAACACTGAAGCTTTCTTT. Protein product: CAESVLNTEAFF.

CDR3 residues: CASSYTGPATGELFF. CDR3 sequence (DNA): TGCGCCAGCAGCTATACAGGGCCCGCGACCGGGGAGCTGTTTTTT. The rearrangement joins TRBV5-1 to TRBJ2-2; D may be TRBD1 (6 bases). With 3 bases removed from V and 5 bases from J, the gap between germline ends came to 14 bases. Germline CDR1 reads SGHRS; CDR2 reads YFSETQ. This CDR3 spans 15 amino acids.

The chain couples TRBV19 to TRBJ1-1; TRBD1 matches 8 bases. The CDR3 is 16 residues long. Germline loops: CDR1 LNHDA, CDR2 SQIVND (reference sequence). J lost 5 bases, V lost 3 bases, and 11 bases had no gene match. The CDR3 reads CASSIPQGALGTEAFF. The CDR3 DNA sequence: TGTGCCAGTAGTATTCCTCAGGGGGCTTTGGGAACTGAAGCTTTCTTT.

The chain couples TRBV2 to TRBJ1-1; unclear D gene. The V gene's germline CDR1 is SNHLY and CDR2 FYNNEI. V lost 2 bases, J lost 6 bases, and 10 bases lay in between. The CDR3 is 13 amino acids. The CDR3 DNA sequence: TGTGCCAGCAGTGAACAGGTGACCCCTGAAGCTTTCTTT. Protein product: CASSEQVTPEAFF. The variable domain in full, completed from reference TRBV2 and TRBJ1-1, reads EPEVTQTPSHQVTQMGQEVILRCVPISNHLYFYWYRQILGQKVEFLVSFYNNEISEKSEIFDDQFSVERPDGSNFTLKIRSTKLEDSAMYFCASSEQVTPEAFFGQGTRLTVV.

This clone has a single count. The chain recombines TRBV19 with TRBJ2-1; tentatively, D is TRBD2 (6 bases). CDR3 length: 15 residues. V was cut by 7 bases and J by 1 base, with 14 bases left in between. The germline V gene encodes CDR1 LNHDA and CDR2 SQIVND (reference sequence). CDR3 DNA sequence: TGTGCCAGTACCCCCTCGGGAGCATCCTACAATGAGCAGTTCTTC. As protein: CASTPSGASYNEQFF.

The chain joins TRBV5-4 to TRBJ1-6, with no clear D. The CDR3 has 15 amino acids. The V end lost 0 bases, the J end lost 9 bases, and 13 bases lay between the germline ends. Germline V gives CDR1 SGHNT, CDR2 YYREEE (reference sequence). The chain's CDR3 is CASSLVSGFPSPLHF. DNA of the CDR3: TGTGCCAGCAGCTTGGTATCGGGTTTCCCTTCACCCCTCCACTTT.

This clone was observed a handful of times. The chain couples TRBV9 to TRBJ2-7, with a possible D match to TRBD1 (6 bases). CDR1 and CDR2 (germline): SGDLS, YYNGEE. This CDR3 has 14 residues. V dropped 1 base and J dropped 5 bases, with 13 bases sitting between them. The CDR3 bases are TGTGCCAGCAGCGTACAGGGGTTTGGGGACGAGCAGTACTTC. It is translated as CASSVQGFGDEQYF.

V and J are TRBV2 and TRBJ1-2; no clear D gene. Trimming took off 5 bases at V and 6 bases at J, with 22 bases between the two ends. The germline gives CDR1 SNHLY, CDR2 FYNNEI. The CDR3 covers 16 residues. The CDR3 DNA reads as TGTGCCAGCAGTAGCCGAGGTCTACCCGGGATTAATGGCTACACCTTC. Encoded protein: CASSSRGLPGINGYTF.

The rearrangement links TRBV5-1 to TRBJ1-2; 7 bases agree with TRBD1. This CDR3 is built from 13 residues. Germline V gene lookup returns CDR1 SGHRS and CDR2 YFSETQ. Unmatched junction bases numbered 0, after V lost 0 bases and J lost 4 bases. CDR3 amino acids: CASSLGDSYGYTF. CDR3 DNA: TGCGCCAGCAGCTTGGGGGACAGCTATGGCTACACCTTC. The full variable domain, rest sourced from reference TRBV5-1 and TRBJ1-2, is KAGVTQTPRYLIKTRGQQVTLSCSPISGHRSVSWYQQTPGQGLQFLFEYFSETQRNKGNFPGRFSGRQFSNSRSEMNVSTLELGDSALYLCASSLGDSYGYTFGSGTRLTVV.

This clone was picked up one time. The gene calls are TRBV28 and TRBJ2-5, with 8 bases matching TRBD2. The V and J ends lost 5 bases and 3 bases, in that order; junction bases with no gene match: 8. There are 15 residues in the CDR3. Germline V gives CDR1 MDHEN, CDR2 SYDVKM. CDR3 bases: TGTGCCAGCAGTGCCCGGGGTAGCGGGGAAGAGACCCAGTACTTC. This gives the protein CASSARGSGEETQYF.

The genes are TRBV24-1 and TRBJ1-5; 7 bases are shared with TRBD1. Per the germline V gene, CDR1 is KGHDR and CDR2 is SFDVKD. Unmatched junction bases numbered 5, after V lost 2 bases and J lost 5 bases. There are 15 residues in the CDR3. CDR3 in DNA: TGTGCCACCAGTGATTCCCGACAGGGCGATCAGCCCCAGCATTTT. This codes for CATSDSRQGDQPQHF.

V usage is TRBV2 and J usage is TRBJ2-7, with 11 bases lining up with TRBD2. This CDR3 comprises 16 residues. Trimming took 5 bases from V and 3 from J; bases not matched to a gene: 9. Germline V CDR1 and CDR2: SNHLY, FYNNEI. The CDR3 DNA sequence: TGTGCCAGCAGTTCGGAAGGGACTAGCGGCCTCTACGAGCAGTACTTC. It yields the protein CASSSEGTSGLYEQYF.

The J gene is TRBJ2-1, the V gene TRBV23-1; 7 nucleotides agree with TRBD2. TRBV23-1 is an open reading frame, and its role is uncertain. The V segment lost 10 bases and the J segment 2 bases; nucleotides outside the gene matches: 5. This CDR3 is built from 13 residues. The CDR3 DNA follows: TGCGCCACCCGGGGGGTACCCTACAATGAGCAGTTCTTC. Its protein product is CATRGVPYNEQFF.

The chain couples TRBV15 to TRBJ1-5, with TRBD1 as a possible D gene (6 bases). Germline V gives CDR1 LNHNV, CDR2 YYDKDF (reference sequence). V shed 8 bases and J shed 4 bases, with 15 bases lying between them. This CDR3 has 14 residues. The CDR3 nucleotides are TGTGCCACCTCACCGGGACAACGAAATCAGCCCCAGCATTTT. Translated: CATSPGQRNQPQHF.

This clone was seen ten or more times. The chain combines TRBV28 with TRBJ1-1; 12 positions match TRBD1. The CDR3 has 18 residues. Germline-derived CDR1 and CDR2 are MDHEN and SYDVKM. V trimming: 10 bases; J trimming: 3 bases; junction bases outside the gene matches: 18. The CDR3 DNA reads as TGTGCCACCAGCGGGACAGGGGGCAACATTTTCCTTTACACTGAAGCTTTCTTT. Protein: CATSGTGGNIFLYTEAFF.

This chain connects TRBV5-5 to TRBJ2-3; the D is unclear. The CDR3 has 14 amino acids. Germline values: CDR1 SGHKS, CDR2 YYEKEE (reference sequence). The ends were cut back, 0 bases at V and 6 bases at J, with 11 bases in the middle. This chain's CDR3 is CASSLGAGRDTQYF. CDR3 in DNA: TGTGCCAGCAGCTTGGGGGCAGGAAGGGATACGCAGTATTTT.

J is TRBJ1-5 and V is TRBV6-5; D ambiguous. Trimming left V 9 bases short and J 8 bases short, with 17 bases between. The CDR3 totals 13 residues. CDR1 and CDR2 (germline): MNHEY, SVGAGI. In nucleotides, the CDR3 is TGTGCCAGTTCCGGGGTTCCAGAGGAGCCCCAGCATTTT. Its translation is CASSGVPEEPQHF.